This TCR beta chain was sequenced in a study of shared clonotypes between healthy human individuals. Per germline, CDR1 SGHAT and CDR2 FQNNGV. CDR3 length equals 12 residues. With 2 bases removed from V and 2 bases from J, the gap between germline ends came to 2 bases. Healthy HIV-negative adults without recent acute infections or vaccinations served as donors. Genomic DNA of unsorted samples came from 90 million to 95 million PBMCs. Sequencing on ten immunoSEQ deep assay plates was performed for unsorted PBMC DNA. In the authors' workflow: Owing to the provision of junction-only sequences devoid of quality scores by immunoSEQ, filtering differed. TCRdb's copy holds only in-frame clones and misses some; the assay was immunoSEQ multiplex PCR. For V, J and clone size, that table is used; D and trimming come from the DNA. The sample lists fewer than 650,000 clones; roughly 72% were seen once.

Sequencing input: PBMCs. The sequence came from a woman in her thirties or forties in good health. Some clones in this sample may be carry-over from other donors' samples. This chain links TRBV11-2 with TRBJ2-3; D unresolved. The CDR3 spells CASSLNTDTQYF. In DNA, the CDR3 is TGTGCCAGCAGCTTAAACACAGATACGCAGTATTTT.